A selection of T cell receptor beta chains follows, all from one sample in a study of T cells in Graves' hyperthyroidism and ophthalmopathy. A single record per CDR3 protein comes from TCRdb applying MiXCR to the multiplex PCR reads. Among about 380,000 distinct CDR3 sequences listed, more than 14% were seen once. The source material was blood. The receptors here all came from a woman aged 25 to 45 with Graves' ophthalmopathy. CDR3s include the opening cysteine and the closing phenylalanine or tryptophan. The D gene is left open where the match is weak. Size tells how often a clone was seen (once, few, many) or the class of an expanded clone, and some rows leave it out.

>TRBV9|TRBJ2-3|NA|NA
TGTGCCAGCAGCAAATCTCTTCTAGGGGGGGGGAGCACAGATACGCAGTATTTT
CASSKSLLGGGSTDTQYF
>TRBV19|TRBJ1-1|NA|NA
TGTGCCAGTAGTATAGTGGGGACGTTCGCCACTGAAGCTTTCTTT
CASSIVGTFATEAFF
>TRBV6-2/TRBV6-3|TRBJ2-7|NA|NA
TGTGCCAGCAGTTACTCGATGTTTGGGAAAGGGACATTTTCCTACGAGCAGTACTTC
CASSYSMFGKGTFSYEQYF
>TRBV3-1|TRBJ1-5|TRBD1|NA
TGTGCCAGCAGCCAAGAAGGGACAGGGGACCAGCCCCAGCATTTT
CASSQEGTGDQPQHF
>TRBV15|TRBJ1-5|NA|NA
TGTGCCACCAGCCCGGGGCCCAATTCCCAGCATTTT
CATSPGPNSQHF
>TRBV9|TRBJ1-6|NA|NA
TGTGCCAGCAGCGTATTTGAGGGGATCAATTCACCCCTCCACTTT
CASSVFEGINSPLHF
>TRBV7-9|TRBJ2-2|TRBD1|many
TGTGCCAGCAGCTCGGACAGGGTGCGGTCCGGGGAGCTGTTTTTT
CASSSDRVRSGELFF
>TRBV6-4|TRBJ1-1|NA|many
TGTGCCAGCAGCCAGACAAGGGACACTGAAGCTTTCTTT
CASSQTRDTEAFF
>TRBV9|TRBJ2-2|NA|few
TGTGCCAGCAGCCTCGGGGCGCCTAAGAACACCGGGGAGCTGTTTTTT
CASSLGAPKNTGELFF
>TRBV30|TRBJ1-2|TRBD1|many
TGTGCCTGGATACAGGGGTCCTATGGCTACACCTTC
CAWIQGSYGYTF
>TRBV6-1|TRBJ2-4|NA|many
TGTGCCAGCAGCCCTGGGGCCGGGTACATTCAGTACTTC
CASSPGAGYIQYF
>TRBV7-2|TRBJ2-3|NA|many
TGTGCCAGCAGCTTAGCAAGGCTGGATACGCAGTATTTT
CASSLARLDTQYF
>TRBV29-1|TRBJ1-4|TRBD1|NA
TGCAGCGTTGACCACCGGGACAGGGCTAATGAAAAACTGTTTTTT
CSVDHRDRANEKLFF
>TRBV6-2/TRBV6-3|TRBJ1-2|NA|NA
TGTGCCAGCAGTCCGGGGCTAAGGAATGGCTACACCTTC
CASSPGLRNGYTF
>TRBV5-1|TRBJ1-2|NA|many
TGCGCCAGCAGCTTGCATTCAGGGACGCTGGTTAGCGGTGGCTACACCTTC
CASSLHSGTLVSGGYTF
>TRBV11-2|TRBJ1-1|NA|many
TGTGCCAGCAGCTTAACCAGGGGCTTGAACACTGAAGCTTTCTTT
CASSLTRGLNTEAFF
>TRBV7-2|TRBJ2-3|TRBD2|many
TGTGCCAGCAGCTTAGTAGCGGGGATCTCAGATACGCAGTATTTT
CASSLVAGISDTQYF
>TRBV30|TRBJ2-7|NA|NA
TGTGCCCGGGACGGGCAATCCGAGGGCACCTACGAGCAGTACTTC
CARDGQSEGTYEQYF
>TRBV20-1|TRBJ1-1|TRBD1|many
TGCAGTGCTGTTAGACAGGGAATGGAAGCTTTCTTT
CSAVRQGMEAFF
>TRBV10-1|TRBJ1-1|TRBD1|many
TGCGCCAGCAGCCCGGCCGGGACAGTCACTGAAGCTTTCTTT
CASSPAGTVTEAFF
>TRBV5-4|TRBJ2-3|NA|NA
TGTGCCAGCAGCCCCTCTGGGGGCATGGGCACAGATACGCAGTATTTT
CASSPSGGMGTDTQYF